One sample yielded the 10 T cell receptor beta chains listed below, sequenced in a study of blood T cells in healthy people across ages. The authors ran a second PCR of about 6 to 11 cycles using a sample-barcoded 5' primer and a J-beta primer mix. TCRdb ran MiXCR on the 5' RACE reads and lists one entry per CDR3 protein. The sample lists about a million distinct CDR3 sequences; roughly half were seen once. The sample taken for sequencing was blood. These receptors were collected from a woman aged 55-75 years in good health.

The chain joins TRBV12-3 or TRBV12-4 to TRBJ2-5, with 9 positions matching TRBD2. The ends lost 6 bases at V and 5 bases at J; junction bases unmatched: 16. The CDR3 covers 17 residues. The CDR3: CASSFKSSGMGPETQYF. The CDR3 DNA sequence: TGTGCCAGCAGCTTTAAATCTAGCGGGATGGGGCCGGAGACCCAGTACTTC.

This chain links TRBV11-2 with TRBJ1-3; unclear D gene. The CDR3 runs to 14 residues. Germline V gene data show CDR1 as SGHAT and CDR2 as FQNNGV. The ends were cut back, 2 bases at V and 8 bases at J, with 13 bases in the middle. The DNA for the CDR3 is TGTGCCAGCAGCTTAACGACCCAGTTCGACACCATATATTTT. This codes for CASSLTTQFDTIYF.

V is TRBV20-1 and J is TRBJ2-5, with unresolved D. Germline V gene data show CDR1 as DFQATT and CDR2 as SNEGSKA (reference sequence). The CDR3 sequence is 12 residues long. V was trimmed by 3 bases and J by 4 bases, leaving 9 bases between them. CDR3 coding DNA: TGCAGTGCTAGTTTCCGGTCAGAGACCCAGTACTTC. Translation gives CSASFRSETQYF.

The chain joins TRBV29-1 to TRBJ2-1; D might be TRBD2 (5 bases). V was trimmed by 5 bases and J by 6 bases, leaving 17 bases between them. Germline V gene sequence: CDR1 SQVTM, CDR2 ANQGSEA. CDR3 length equals 14 residues. Here the CDR3 reads CSVSGAGTCNEQFF. Here the CDR3 DNA reads TGCAGCGTTAGTGGTGCGGGCACTTGCAATGAGCAGTTCTTC.

The V call is TRBV15, the J call TRBJ1-2; maybe TRBD1 (6 bases). The CDR3 is 15 residues long. In germline, CDR1 is LNHNV, CDR2 YYDKDF (reference sequence). V was cut by 1 base and J by 5 bases, with 14 bases left in between. The CDR3 region has the DNA TGTGCCACCAGCAGAGGTGGGACATATGGATATGGCTACACCTTC. Its protein is CATSRGGTYGYGYTF.

This clonotype has a count of ten or more. This rearrangement joins TRBV29-1 to TRBJ2-3; possibly TRBD1 for D (6 bases). V gave up 6 bases and J gave up 5 bases, with 12 bases separating them. CDR1 is SQVTM and CDR2 is ANQGSEA in the germline V gene. The CDR3 length is 12 residues. CDR3 in amino acids: CSVGWTVDTQYF. As DNA, the CDR3 is TGCAGCGTCGGATGGACAGTAGATACGCAGTATTTT.

In its sample, this clonotype was seen a few times. V gene TRBV3-1 combines with J gene TRBJ2-1; weak D call: TRBD1 (5 bases). The ends were cut back, 1 base at V and 5 bases at J, with 6 bases in the middle. CDR1 LGHDT and CDR2 YNNKEL come from the germline V gene (reference sequence). This CDR3 is built from 13 residues. Here the CDR3 DNA reads TGTGCCAGCAGCCAAGGACAGAACAATGAGCAGTTCTTC. It specifies CASSQGQNNEQFF.

This clonotype appeared many times. The junction departs from the called germline gene at one end, perhaps through a read error. This chain connects TRBV5-1 to TRBJ2-3; D is unclear. The CDR3 covers 13 residues. Germline CDR1 is SGHRS and CDR2 is YFSETQ. As DNA, the CDR3 is TGTGCCAGCAGCTTAGGGCAGGCAGATACGCAGTATTTT. This translates into CASSLGQADTQYF.

This clonotype has more than one count but fewer than ten. The V gene is TRBV29-1, the J gene TRBJ2-7; no clear D gene. V was clipped by 3 bases and J by 0 bases, with 9 bases between them. Germline CDR1 SQVTM, CDR2 ANQGSEA. The CDR3 has 13 amino acids. The CDR3 loop is CSVDAPYSYEQYF. The CDR3 coding sequence is TGCAGCGTTGACGCTCCGTACTCCTACGAGCAGTACTTC.

V usage is TRBV27 and J usage is TRBJ2-7; D is unclear. The V gene's germline CDR1 is MNHEY and CDR2 SMNVEV (reference sequence). This CDR3 is built from 14 residues. The V end lost 3 bases, the J end lost 3 bases, and 12 bases lay between the germline ends. For the CDR3, the DNA is TGTGCCAGCAGTTTTTTAGGCGCCGGCTACGAGCAGTACTTC. Residues: CASSFLGAGYEQYF.